Below, 10 T cell receptor beta chains from the same sample are listed, as sequenced in a study of PD-L1 blockade in urothelial cancer. TCRdb keeps only in-frame clones here, not all; method: immunoSEQ multiplex PCR. The sample includes 70,000 to 85,000 clones, roughly 80% of them seen just once. The sample consisted of PBMCs, taken around atezolizumab (anti-PD-L1) treatment. These receptors were obtained from a man between 65 and 85 years old with urothelial cancer.

The V call is TRBV28, the J call TRBJ2-7; TRBD2 aligns across 10 bases. Germline CDR1 is MDHEN and CDR2 is SYDVKM. The CDR3 length is 15 residues. The V segment lost 3 bases and the J segment 7 bases; nucleotides outside the gene matches: 9. The CDR3 region has the DNA TGTGCCAGCAGTTTGTGGCTAGCGGGAGACGGGGAGCAGTACTTC. Protein product: CASSLWLAGDGEQYF.

V and J are TRBV6-1 and TRBJ2-6, with unresolved D. The CDR3 is made up of 15 amino acids. Germline CDR1 is MNHNS and CDR2 is SASEGT. The germline V and J ends were trimmed by 1 base and 0 bases, with 4 bases remaining between them. The CDR3 coding sequence is TGTGCCAGCAGTGAAGGAGGCTCTGGGGCCAACGTCCTGACTTTC. As protein: CASSEGGSGANVLTF.

This clone was seen at least ten times. This chain uses TRBV7-6 with TRBJ2-7; unclear D gene. This CDR3 region has 15 residues. CDR1 is SGHVS, CDR2 FNYEAQ, per germline. The V end lost 5 bases, the J end lost 5 bases, and 19 bases lay between the germline ends. CDR3 in amino acids: CASSNSQVEVNEQYF. The CDR3 nucleotides read TGTGCCAGCAGCAACTCTCAAGTTGAGGTGAACGAGCAGTACTTC.

The chain recombines TRBV28 with TRBJ1-3; tentative D call: TRBD1 (6 bases). CDR1 MDHEN and CDR2 SYDVKM come from the germline V gene. The CDR3 has 14 amino acids. V lost 5 bases and J 4 bases, leaving 12 bases between the germline ends. DNA of the CDR3: TGTGCCAGCAGTCTAGCACAGGGAGGAAACACCATATATTTT. Its translation is CASSLAQGGNTIYF. Drawing the rest from reference TRBV28 and TRBJ1-3, the complete variable domain is DVKVTQSSRYLVKRTGEKVFLECVQDMDHENMFWYRQDPGLGLRLIYFSYDVKMKEKGDIPEGYSVSREKKERFSLILESASTNQTSMYLCASSLAQGGNTIYFGEGSWLTVV.

This chain uses TRBV6-6 with TRBJ2-2, with 16 positions matching TRBD2. The J segment lost 2 bases and the V segment lost 11 bases, leaving 2 bases of the junction unmatched. CDR3 size: 15 residues. CDR1 and CDR2 from the germline V gene are MNHNY and SVGAGI (reference sequence). CDR3 residues: CAGTSGRVNTGELFF. The DNA of the CDR3 is TGTGCCGGGACTAGCGGGAGGGTAAACACCGGGGAGCTGTTTTTT.

The chain carries TRBV7-3 and TRBJ2-2, with TRBD2 matching 8 bases. The CDR3 length is 17 residues. Germline-derived CDR1 and CDR2 are SGHTA and FQGTGA. Trimming cost V 5 bases and J 5 bases; bases outside gene matches: 13. In nucleotides, the CDR3 is TGTGCCAGCAGCCCCAGCCGGGAGGGCCTAAGGACCGGGGAGCTGTTTTTT. Protein sequence: CASSPSREGLRTGELFF.

The chain couples TRBV15 to TRBJ1-4, with a tentative D call TRBD1 (5 bases). Trimming pared 8 bases from V and 1 base from J, leaving 11 bases between. Germline CDR1 reads LNHNV; CDR2 reads YYDKDF (reference sequence). The CDR3 is 14 residues long. This CDR3 is CATRGEVTNEKLFF. The CDR3 DNA is TGTGCCACCCGAGGGGAGGTAACTAATGAAAAACTGTTTTTT.

The chain joins TRBV6-1 to TRBJ2-1; TRBD1 is a possible D gene (6 bases). This CDR3 region has 16 residues. V shed 3 bases and J shed 7 bases, with 19 bases lying between them. Germline loops: CDR1 MNHNS, CDR2 SASEGT. The CDR3 spells CASSDVLRTVLNEQFF. CDR3 coding DNA: TGTGCCAGCAGTGACGTATTACGGACAGTACTAAATGAGCAGTTCTTC.

The chain couples TRBV6-5 to TRBJ1-1; 10 positions agree with TRBD1. Germline loops: CDR1 MNHEY, CDR2 SVGAGI. V was clipped by 5 bases and J by 5 bases; unmatched bases: 5. The CDR3 extends over 14 amino acids. DNA of the CDR3: TGTGCCAGCAGTCGCGACAGGGGGCTTACTGAAGCTTTCTTT. It specifies CASSRDRGLTEAFF.

The V gene is TRBV6-6, the J gene TRBJ1-1; 8 nucleotides line up with TRBD1. V lost 5 bases to trimming and J lost 6 bases; unmatched junction nucleotides: 8. Germline values: CDR1 MNHNY, CDR2 SVGAGI (reference sequence). The CDR3 has 14 residues. CDR3 bases: TGTGCCAGCAGTCTTTCCGTACAGGGGGCTGAAGCTTTCTTT. This sequence encodes CASSLSVQGAEAFF.